Each of the 21 T cell receptor beta chains below was sequenced from the same sample in a study of T cell responses to AZD1222 COVID-19 vaccine. Profiling relied on immunoSEQ multiplex PCR, and the TCRdb table lists in-frame clones only, not all of them. The sample contains 30,000 to 35,000 clones, roughly nine tenths of which appear only once. The sequencing used peripheral blood, collected on day 0 of AZD1222 vaccination. The receptors were sampled from an adult in good health.

This chain connects TRBV19 to TRBJ2-2, with D tentatively TRBD1 or TRBD2 (6 bases each). Trimming cost V 3 bases and J 4 bases, with 12 bases left between them. This CDR3 contains 15 residues. Germline assignment: CDR1 LNHDA and CDR2 SQIVND (reference sequence). The CDR3 nucleotides are TGTGCCAGTAGTATCGGGGGCGTTAGCACCGGGGAGCTGTTTTTT. It is translated as CASSIGGVSTGELFF.

The CDR3 spells CASSLSSGVRDTQYF. In DNA form, the CDR3 reads TGTGCCAGCAGCTTGTCTTCAGGGGTCCGAGATACGCAGTATTTT. The rearrangement links TRBV7-9 to TRBJ2-3; the D gene is possibly TRBD1 (6 bases). V was trimmed by 3 bases and J by 5 bases, leaving 15 bases between them. Germline V gives CDR1 SEHNR, CDR2 FQNEAQ (reference sequence). The length of the CDR3 is 15 residues.

The chain is built from TRBV9 and TRBJ1-1, with a weak D call TRBD1 (5 bases). Trimming removed 4 bases at V and 4 bases at J, with 8 bases between. CDR1 is SGDLS and CDR2 is YYNGEE in the germline V gene. CDR3 length equals 12 residues. CDR3 region: CASSIDSTEAFF. The CDR3 nucleotides are TGTGCCAGCAGCATAGACAGCACTGAAGCTTTCTTT.

The chain links TRBV6-5 to TRBJ1-1, with 8 nucleotides matching TRBD1. Germline lookup yields CDR1 MNHEY and CDR2 SVGAGI. The CDR3 loop spans 14 amino acids. The V gene end was trimmed by 6 bases and the J gene end by 5 bases; junction bases not matched to a gene: 8. The CDR3 region has the DNA TGTGCCAGCAGAGGTCCAGGGGGCTCGACTGAAGCTTTCTTT. This translates into CASRGPGGSTEAFF.

J is TRBJ1-5 and V is TRBV6-1; 8 bases fit TRBD1. Germline CDR1 is MNHNS and CDR2 is SASEGT. The CDR3 length is 16 residues. The ends lost 4 bases at V and 0 bases at J; junction bases unmatched: 5. CDR3 sequence reads: CASSGRTGNSNQPQHF. The CDR3 DNA reads as TGTGCCAGCAGTGGTCGGACAGGGAATAGCAATCAGCCCCAGCATTTT.

The J gene is TRBJ2-1, the V gene TRBV18, with D possibly TRBD1 on 6 matching bases. Germline V CDR1 and CDR2: KGHSH, LQKENI. V was trimmed by 6 bases and J by 8 bases, leaving 20 bases between them. The CDR3 is made up of 15 amino acids. CDR3: CASSQTGFLGDEQFF. The DNA for the CDR3 is TGTGCCAGCTCTCAGACAGGCTTTCTAGGGGATGAGCAGTTCTTC.

This chain connects TRBV5-5 to TRBJ1-2; D is undetermined. The CDR3 spans 17 residues. The germline gives CDR1 SGHKS, CDR2 YYEKEE (reference sequence). V lost 0 bases, J lost 0 bases, and 15 bases lay in between. The CDR3 loop is CASSLVGRPLANYGYTF. CDR3 bases: TGTGCCAGCAGCTTGGTAGGCAGACCTTTAGCTAACTATGGCTACACCTTC. The full variable domain, its missing parts supplied by reference TRBV5-5 and TRBJ1-2, is DAGVTQSPTHLIKTRGQQVTLRCSPISGHKSVSWYQQVLGQGPQFIFQYYEKEERGRGNFPDRFSARQFPNYSSELNVNALLLGDSALYLCASSLVGRPLANYGYTFGSGTRLTVV.

This rearrangement joins TRBV29-1 to TRBJ2-7, with TRBD1 identical over 7 bases. V was clipped by 1 base and J by 2 bases; unmatched bases: 2. The CDR3 length is 13 residues. CDR1 and CDR2 (germline): SQVTM, ANQGSEA. The CDR3 region has the DNA TGCAGCGTTGAAGGGCAGGGGGCCTACGAGCAGTACTTC. This sequence encodes CSVEGQGAYEQYF.

The chain uses TRBV29-1 and TRBJ1-1; TRBD1 might be the D (6 bases). Germline CDR1 is SQVTM and CDR2 is ANQGSEA. V was pared by 5 bases and J by 2 bases, with 15 bases between. This CDR3 contains 14 residues. The CDR3 loop is CSVNPGQINTEAFF. The CDR3 DNA reads TGCAGCGTTAACCCTGGACAGATAAACACTGAAGCTTTCTTT.

This clone was observed once. The chain joins TRBV3-1 (or the pseudogene TRBV3-2) to TRBJ1-4, with D tentatively TRBD1 (5 bases). The germline V gene has CDR1 LGHDT and CDR2 YNNKEL (reference sequence). The ends were cut back, 4 bases at V and 11 bases at J, with 14 bases in the middle. The CDR3 contains 13 residues. The CDR3 loop reads CASSLGPFFKLFF. The CDR3, as DNA: TGTGCCAGCAGCCTGGGACCCTTTTTTAAACTGTTTTTT.

The V gene is TRBV6-5, the J gene TRBJ2-7; TRBD2 agrees at 7 bases. The CDR3 covers 15 residues. CDR1 and CDR2 from the germline V gene are MNHEY and SVGAGI. The V and J ends lost 6 bases and 3 bases, in that order; junction bases with no gene match: 11. In nucleotides, the CDR3 is TGTGCCAGCAGGCCCCCCGGGACTATCATCTACGAGCAGTACTTC. Protein sequence: CASRPPGTIIYEQYF.

V gene TRBV5-4 combines with J gene TRBJ2-6, with 10 bases matching TRBD1. The CDR3 contains 18 residues. The V segment lost 4 bases and the J segment 4 bases; nucleotides outside the gene matches: 11. Germline CDR1 is SGHNT and CDR2 is YYREEE (reference sequence). Here the CDR3 DNA reads TGTGCCAGCAGCCTACCGGGACAGGGGCGAACGGGGGCCAACGTCCTGACTTTC. Amino acids: CASSLPGQGRTGANVLTF.

The chain recombines TRBV6-5 with TRBJ1-4; 7 bases agree with TRBD1. CDR3 size: 12 residues. Germline V lookup: CDR1 MNHEY, CDR2 SVGAGI. J gave up 8 bases and V 6 bases, and 3 bases lay outside the gene matches. CDR3 region: CASRTGVEKLFF. The CDR3 DNA reads TGTGCCAGCAGAACAGGGGTGGAAAAACTGTTTTTT.

This chain joins TRBV27 and TRBJ2-1; D gene uncertain. Deletions cut 0 bases from V and 6 bases from J, with 9 bases between. Germline-derived CDR1 and CDR2 are MNHEY and SMNVEV (reference sequence). This CDR3 spans 14 amino acids. The CDR3 here is CASSLSVGSNEQFF. Written as DNA, the CDR3 is TGTGCCAGCAGTTTATCGGTCGGTAGCAATGAGCAGTTCTTC.

The chain couples TRBV10-3 to TRBJ2-1; 7 bases agree with TRBD2. This CDR3 region has 15 residues. Per the germline V gene, CDR1 is ENHRY and CDR2 is SYGVKD. Trimming took 7 bases from V and 10 from J; bases not matched to a gene: 16. In DNA form, the CDR3 reads TGTGCCATCACCACGGACCGGAGACTAGCAGAGGAGCAGTTCTTC. Its protein is CAITTDRRLAEEQFF.

V and J are TRBV6-4 and TRBJ2-2; D might be TRBD1 (6 bases). Trimming removed 4 bases at V and 0 bases at J, with 6 bases between. CDR1 is MRHNA and CDR2 is SNTAGT in the germline V gene. The CDR3 runs 14 residues. The DNA of the CDR3 is TGTGCCAGCAGTGCAGGGGCGAACACCGGGGAGCTGTTTTTT. This gives the protein CASSAGANTGELFF.

The chain uses TRBV25-1 and TRBJ1-6, with a possible D match to TRBD1 (6 bases). The germline V gene has CDR1 MGHDK and CDR2 SYGVNS. The length of the CDR3 is 14 residues. V was trimmed by 6 bases and J by 7 bases, leaving 13 bases between them. The CDR3, as DNA: TGTGCCAGCAGCATAACAGGGATGAATTCACCCCTCCACTTT. This translates into CASSITGMNSPLHF.

J is TRBJ1-1 and V is TRBV27, with a tentative D call TRBD1 (5 bases). The CDR3 contains 16 residues. CDR1 and CDR2 from the germline V gene are MNHEY and SMNVEV (reference sequence). V lost 0 bases and J lost 5, with 16 bases in between. The CDR3 region has the DNA TGTGCCAGCAGTTTATCGCGAGCCAGGGTGGGGACTGAAGCTTTCTTT. It encodes CASSLSRARVGTEAFF.

The CDR3 nucleotides are TGTGCCAGTAGTATCGCCAGGGTCAATCAGCCCCAGCATTTT. Translating gives CASSIARVNQPQHF. This sequence joins TRBV19 and TRBJ1-5; TRBD1 might be the D (5 bases). Between the trimmed V and J ends, which lost 3 bases and 3 bases, there was a span of 9 bases. The CDR3 spans 14 residues. CDR1 and CDR2 (germline): LNHDA, SQIVND (reference sequence).

A single count supports this clone. The rearrangement uses TRBV7-8 and TRBJ1-6; possibly TRBD1 for D (5 bases). The V end was cut by 1 base, the J end by 9 bases, with 13 bases between. This CDR3 has 15 amino acids. Germline loops: CDR1 SGHVS, CDR2 FQNEAQ. CDR3 amino acids: CASSLGDRGSSPLHF. As DNA, the CDR3 is TGTGCCAGCAGCTTAGGAGATAGGGGAAGTTCACCCCTCCACTTT.

In regard to this clone: Mismatch with germline at one junction end may stem from a read error. This chain uses TRBV5-1 with TRBJ2-3; 7 nucleotides line up with TRBD1. CDR1 and CDR2 from the germline V gene are SGHRS and YFSETQ. The CDR3 is made up of 14 amino acids. The CDR3 DNA sequence: TGCGCTAGCACAGTCAGGGGGTGGACAGATACGCAGTATTTT. It yields the protein CASTVRGWTDTQYF.